The 20 T cell receptor beta chains below all came from one sample that was sequenced in a study of blood T cell repertoires in COVID-19. Repertoires were generated with immunoSEQ multiplex PCR, while TCRdb's copy carries only in-frame clones and drops some. The data hold about 59,000 clones, with 91% observed a single time. The sample consisted of peripheral blood. Receptors originate from a human donor in a cohort sampled during active COVID-19.

The chain couples TRBV12-2 to TRBJ2-1; TRBD2 is the table's D call and was not checked against the DNA. TRBV12-2 is tagged as a pseudogene. This CDR3 is built from 15 residues. The CDR3 region has the DNA TGTGCAAGTCGCCCGGCGGTGGTACGGAACAATGAGCAGTTCTTC. It is translated as CASRPAVVRNNEQFF.

This clone was observed once. The rearrangement joins TRBV5-1 to TRBJ2-2, with 13 bases fitting TRBD2. The trim removed 4 bases at V and 6 bases at J, leaving 3 bases unmatched. Germline V gives CDR1 SGHRS, CDR2 YFSETQ. This CDR3 has 15 residues. CDR3 sequence: CASSPGTSGAGELFF. DNA of the CDR3: TGCGCCAGCAGCCCCGGGACTAGCGGGGCCGGGGAGCTGTTTTTT.

This chain uses TRBV3-1 (or the pseudogene TRBV3-2) with TRBJ2-7, with 11 bases lining up with TRBD2. With 5 bases clipped from V and 0 bases from J, the junction kept 6 bases outside the gene matches. The CDR3 length is 16 residues. Germline V gives CDR1 LGHDT, CDR2 YNNKEL (reference sequence). The CDR3 nucleotides read TGTGCCAGCAGCGCCCCCACTAGCGGGAGCTCCTACGAGCAGTACTTC. It is translated as CASSAPTSGSSYEQYF.

The chain recombines TRBV5-1 with TRBJ2-7; 7 bases map to TRBD1. CDR1 and CDR2 (germline): SGHRS, YFSETQ. The CDR3 is made up of 14 amino acids. Losses at the gene ends were 1 base for V and 4 bases for J; bases not matched to a gene: 5. The CDR3, as DNA: TGCGCCAGCAGCTTGCAAGGGGGCGGATACGAGCAGTACTTC. The encoded protein is CASSLQGGGYEQYF.

This chain links TRBV2 with TRBJ2-7, with a weak D call TRBD2 (6 bases). Germline loops: CDR1 SNHLY, CDR2 FYNNEI. The CDR3 length is 15 residues. Trimming removed 4 bases at V and 2 bases at J, with 15 bases between. The CDR3 sequence is CASSGRGTGTYEQYF. CDR3 bases: TGTGCCAGCAGTGGGCGCGGGACTGGGACCTACGAGCAGTACTTC. Supplemented by reference TRBV2 and TRBJ2-7, the full variable domain reads EPEVTQTPSHQVTQMGQEVILRCVPISNHLYFYWYRQILGQKVEFLVSFYNNEISEKSEIFDDQFSVERPDGSNFTLKIRSTKLEDSAMYFCASSGRGTGTYEQYFGPGTRLTVT.

The chain links TRBV28 to TRBJ2-3; perhaps TRBD1 as D (6 bases). The CDR3 totals 15 residues. The V gene lost 7 bases and the J gene lost 0 bases, with 14 bases spanning the gap. The V gene's germline CDR1 is MDHEN and CDR2 SYDVKM. The CDR3 nucleotides read TGTGCCAGCAATCTACTGGACAGTAGCACAGATACGCAGTATTTT. Translated, it gives CASNLLDSSTDTQYF.

J is TRBJ1-1 and V is TRBV16; D ambiguous. V shed 4 bases and J shed 7 bases, with 13 bases lying between them. In germline, CDR1 is KGHSY, CDR2 FQNENV. The CDR3 is 13 residues long. The CDR3 region is CASSRNTRLEAFF. The CDR3 DNA reads TGTGCCAGCAGCCGAAATACGCGTCTTGAAGCTTTCTTT.

The V and J genes are TRBV7-2 and TRBJ2-7; D might be TRBD1 (6 bases). There are 14 residues in the CDR3. Germline V lookup: CDR1 SGHTA, CDR2 FQGNSA. V shed 5 bases and J shed 5 bases, with 16 bases lying between them. CDR3 bases: TGTGCCAGCAGCCCCCAAACAGGGTGGGACGAGCAGTACTTC. Encoded protein: CASSPQTGWDEQYF.

The chain links TRBV18 to TRBJ2-7; 8 positions agree with TRBD1. Losses at the gene ends were 3 bases for V and 5 bases for J; bases not matched to a gene: 9. CDR3 size: 15 residues. Germline assignment: CDR1 KGHSH and CDR2 LQKENI. CDR3 DNA: TGTGCCAGCTCACCCCTCCCGGGACAGGTCGACGAGCAGTACTTC. Its translation: CASSPLPGQVDEQYF.

The chain uses TRBV7-9 and TRBJ2-1; D remains ambiguous. The CDR3 totals 16 residues. V lost 4 bases and J 3 bases, leaving 16 bases between the germline ends. Germline V lookup: CDR1 SEHNR, CDR2 FQNEAQ (reference sequence). The CDR3 DNA reads as TGTGCCAGCAGCTCCGCACTGCGACGGGTCTACAATGAGCAGTTCTTC. Its translation is CASSSALRRVYNEQFF.

The chain joins TRBV7-3 to TRBJ2-7, with 9 bases lining up with TRBD1. From germline, CDR1 is SGHTA and CDR2 FQGTGA. After removal of 5 bases from V and 3 bases from J, the junction contained 8 bases not matched to a gene. CDR3 size: 15 residues. The CDR3 DNA reads as TGTGCCAGCAGCCGGACAGGGGCGCCAATCTACGAGCAGTACTTC. This gives the protein CASSRTGAPIYEQYF. Full variable domain (remainder filled in from reference TRBV7-3 and TRBJ2-7): GAGVSQTPSNKVTEKGKYVELRCDPISGHTALYWYRQSLGQGPEFLIYFQGTGAADDSGLPNDRFFAVRPEGSVSTLKIQRTERGDSAVYLCASSRTGAPIYEQYFGPGTRLTVT.

The chain recombines TRBV5-1 with TRBJ2-7, with 10 bases lining up with TRBD2. V lost 7 bases and J lost 3; bases outside the gene matches: 10. Germline CDR1 and CDR2: SGHRS and YFSETQ. The CDR3 totals 15 residues. The CDR3 region is CASSDRTSGDYEQYF. The CDR3 DNA is TGCGCCAGCTCCGATCGGACTAGCGGTGACTACGAGCAGTACTTC. The whole variable domain, filled in from reference TRBV5-1 and TRBJ2-7, reads KAGVTQTPRYLIKTRGQQVTLSCSPISGHRSVSWYQQTPGQGLQFLFEYFSETQRNKGNFPGRFSGRQFSNSRSEMNVSTLELGDSALYLCASSDRTSGDYEQYFGPGTRLTVT.

This clone showed up just a few times. This sequence joins TRBV7-8 and TRBJ2-7; 16 nucleotides align to TRBD2. CDR3 length: 18 residues. Trimming at V came to 5 bases and at J to 2 bases, leaving 9 bases not matched to a gene. The germline V gene encodes CDR1 SGHVS and CDR2 FQNEAQ. The CDR3 DNA reads TGTGCCAGCAGCCGGGGACTAGCGGGAGGGCCGATCGCCTACGAGCAGTACTTC. Translation: CASSRGLAGGPIAYEQYF.

Notes on this clone: Other DNA sequences in the sample encode the same CDR3. CDR3 amino acids: CASSLATSGGAYEQYF. CDR3 nucleotide sequence: TGTGCCAGCAGCTTAGCGACTAGCGGGGGGGCTTACGAGCAGTACTTC. V usage is TRBV7-2 and J usage is TRBJ2-7, with TRBD2 matching 14 bases. V trimming: 0 bases; J trimming: 4 bases; junction bases outside the gene matches: 2. The CDR3 is 16 amino acids. Germline V gene data show CDR1 as SGHTA and CDR2 as FQGNSA.

This sequence joins TRBV7-6 and TRBJ2-3, with D unclear. This CDR3 is 15 amino acids long. V lost 0 bases and J lost 2, with 9 bases in between. Germline assignment: CDR1 SGHVS and CDR2 FNYEAQ. The CDR3 bases are TGTGCCAGCAGCTTAGCACTACTCCACACAGATACGCAGTATTTT. This encodes CASSLALLHTDTQYF.

This chain uses TRBV25-1 with TRBJ2-7; a possible D gene is TRBD2 (6 bases). The CDR3 is 13 residues long. The V end was cut by 1 base, the J end by 6 bases, with 10 bases between. CDR1 and CDR2 from the germline V gene are MGHDK and SYGVNS. CDR3 sequence reads: CASSESGDSEQYF. The CDR3 bases are TGTGCCAGCAGTGAATCGGGGGACTCCGAGCAGTACTTC.

This chain joins TRBV4-1 and TRBJ2-1, with D possibly TRBD2 on 6 matching bases. This CDR3 region has 17 residues. The germline V gene has CDR1 MGHRA and CDR2 YSYEKL. Trimming stripped 4 bases from V and 2 bases from J, with 18 bases between. The DNA for the CDR3 is TGCGCCAGCAGCCGAGGGATCGTAGCGGAAACCTACAATGAGCAGTTCTTC. Translated: CASSRGIVAETYNEQFF.

J is TRBJ1-1 and V is TRBV18; the D is unclear. The CDR3 is 13 amino acids. CDR1 is KGHSH and CDR2 is LQKENI in the germline V gene. V gave up 2 bases and J gave up 3 bases, with 7 bases separating them. The CDR3 loop reads CASSPSRDTEAFF. The CDR3 nucleotides are TGTGCCAGCTCACCATCCCGCGACACTGAAGCTTTCTTT. Full variable domain (outside the CDR3, taken from reference TRBV18 and TRBJ1-1): NAGVMQNPRHLVRRRGQEARLRCSPMKGHSHVYWYRQLPEEGLKFMVYLQKENIIDESGMPKERFSAEFPKEGPSILRIQQVVRGDSAAYFCASSPSRDTEAFFGQGTRLTVV.

The rearrangement joins TRBV5-4 to TRBJ2-7, with D possibly matching TRBD2 (5 bases). Per the germline V gene, CDR1 is SGHNT and CDR2 is YYREEE (reference sequence). The CDR3 spans 14 residues. V gave up 4 bases and J gave up 3 bases, with 14 bases separating them. The CDR3 sequence: CASSPNSRDYEQYF. CDR3 coding DNA: TGTGCCAGCAGCCCCAACTCGAGGGACTACGAGCAGTACTTC.

The chain recombines TRBV12-5 with TRBJ2-1, with 9 nucleotides matching TRBD2. Germline loops: CDR1 LGHNT, CDR2 FRNRAP. The CDR3 length is 14 residues. Unmatched junction bases numbered 5, after V lost 5 bases and J lost 6 bases. The DNA of the CDR3 is TGTGCTAGTGGTGCCACGACTAGCGGCAATGAGCAGTTCTTC. This translates into CASGATTSGNEQFF.